The rows below give T cell receptor beta chains drawn from one sample of a study of early stage breast cancer tumors. TCRdb's copy holds only in-frame clones and misses some; the assay was immunoSEQ multiplex PCR. The table shows 25,000 to 35,000 clones, with around 53% occurring only once. The sequenced sample consisted of breast tumor tissue. All receptors come from a person in their fifties with breast cancer. CDR3s leave out the opening cysteine and the closing phenylalanine or tryptophan. The order of the fields is clone size, V gene, CDR3 protein. Size tells how often a clone was seen (once, few, many) or the class of an expanded clone, and some rows leave it out.

- | TRBV4-1 | ASSQVSFQRVNIQY
- | TRBV6-5 | ASSTNPTSGRELF
- | TRBV11-1 | ASSLAFQGAVT
few | TRBV30 | AWSVDIGEKLF
- | TRBV18 | ASSPTPADTQY
many | TRBV7-8 | ASSLDEQF
few | TRBV25-1 | ASSEFDRPNTEAF
few | TRBV19 | ASSIGEAGNTIY
- | TRBV5-4 | ASSRPGQLSPLH
- | TRBV6-6 | ASSQDRQRYGYT